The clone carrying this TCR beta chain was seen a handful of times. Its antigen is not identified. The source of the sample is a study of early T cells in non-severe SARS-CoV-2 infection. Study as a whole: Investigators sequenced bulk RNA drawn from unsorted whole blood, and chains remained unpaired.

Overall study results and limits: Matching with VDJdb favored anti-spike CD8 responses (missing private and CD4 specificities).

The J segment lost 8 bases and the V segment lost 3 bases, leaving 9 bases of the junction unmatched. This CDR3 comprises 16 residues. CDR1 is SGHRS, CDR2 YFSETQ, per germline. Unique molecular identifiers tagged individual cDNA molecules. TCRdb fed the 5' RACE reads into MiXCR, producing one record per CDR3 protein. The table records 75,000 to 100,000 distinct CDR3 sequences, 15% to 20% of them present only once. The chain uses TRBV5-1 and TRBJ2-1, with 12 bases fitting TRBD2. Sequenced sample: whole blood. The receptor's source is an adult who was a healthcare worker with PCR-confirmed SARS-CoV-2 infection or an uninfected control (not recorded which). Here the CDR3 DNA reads TGCGCCAGCAGCTCTAAACCTAGCGGGAGGGGCGATGAGCAGTTCTTC. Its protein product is CASSSKPSGRGDEQFF. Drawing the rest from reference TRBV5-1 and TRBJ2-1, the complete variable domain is KAGVTQTPRYLIKTRGQQVTLSCSPISGHRSVSWYQQTPGQGLQFLFEYFSETQRNKGNFPGRFSGRQFSNSRSEMNVSTLELGDSALYLCASSSKPSGRGDEQFFGPGTRLTVL.